This T cell receptor (beta chain) was recovered during a study of CXCR3-negative and CXCR3-positive naive CD8 T cells. Points from the study as a whole: TRBV-TRBJ usage was alike in naive CXCR3-negative and CXCR3-positive cells but differed in memory cells. Researchers report that CXCR3-positive naive cells carry more hydrophobic TRB CDR3s than CXCR3-negative naive cells.

The CDR3 runs 19 residues. CDR1 SEHNR and CDR2 FQNEAQ come from the germline V gene (reference sequence). Each TRB cDNA library was prepared by 5' RACE (with UMI labels). TCRdb reanalyzed the 5' RACE reads, giving one entry per CDR3 protein sequence and no DNA. The table for this sample gives over 95,000 distinct CDR3 sequences. Note on this clonotype: What it binds is not known.

The sequenced material came from naive CXCR3+ CD8+ T cells from blood. Subset specified: CD45RO-CCR7+CD27+CD95- naive CD8+ T cells expressing CXCR3 (TNR3+). The chain employs TRBV7-9 and TRBJ2-5; TCRdb reports TRBD1, a call that lacks DNA to check it against. This TCR derives from a human donor in good health. Some clones in this sample may be carry-over from other donors' samples. The CDR3 here is CASSDYPGQGSASPGTQYF.